These 24 T cell receptor beta chains were sequenced from one sample in a study of blood T cell repertoires in COVID-19. Profiled with immunoSEQ multiplex PCR; TCRdb holds only in-frame clones, not every one. The table has about 59,000 clones, 90% seen once. Sequencing was done on a sample of peripheral blood. Source of these receptors: a man of 80 years or more with acute or convalescent COVID-19.

This CDR3 reads CASSPPESTDTQYF. DNA for the CDR3: TGTGCCAGCTCACCCCCGGAGAGCACAGATACGCAGTATTTT. This rearrangement joins TRBV18 to TRBJ2-3; D is ambiguous. Trimming removed 3 bases at V and 0 bases at J, with 7 bases between. Germline CDR1 reads KGHSH; CDR2 reads LQKENI. The CDR3 length is 14 residues.

This sequence joins TRBV2 and TRBJ1-5, with a possible D match to TRBD1 (6 bases). V gave up 6 bases and J gave up 6 bases, with 18 bases separating them. The CDR3 length is 15 residues. Germline CDR1 and CDR2: SNHLY and FYNNEI. CDR3 protein: CASRDTGFEGQPQHF. In DNA, the CDR3 is TGTGCCAGCAGAGATACAGGGTTCGAGGGTCAGCCCCAGCATTTT. Full variable domain (missing parts from reference TRBV2 and TRBJ1-5): EPEVTQTPSHQVTQMGQEVILRCVPISNHLYFYWYRQILGQKVEFLVSFYNNEISEKSEIFDDQFSVERPDGSNFTLKIRSTKLEDSAMYFCASRDTGFEGQPQHFGDGTRLSIL.

For the CDR3, the DNA is TGTGCCAGCAGATCTGGGGTTGGGGGGGCTCTGTTCTTC. It is translated as CASRSGVGGALFF. V is TRBV6-5 and J is TRBJ2-1; D possibly corresponds to TRBD2 (7 bases). V was shortened by 6 bases and J by 15 bases, with 21 bases between the two germline ends. CDR1 is MNHEY, CDR2 SVGAGI, per germline. The CDR3 is made up of 13 amino acids.

The rearrangement joins TRBV29-1 to TRBJ2-1, with 8 bases fitting TRBD1. Trimming took 7 bases from V and 2 from J; bases not matched to a gene: 10. Germline CDR1 SQVTM, CDR2 ANQGSEA. The CDR3 consists of 15 residues. CDR3 protein: CSAERGTGPYNEQFF. The CDR3 DNA is TGCAGCGCAGAAAGGGGGACAGGCCCCTACAATGAGCAGTTCTTC.

The chain carries TRBV11-2 and TRBJ2-2, with TRBD2 identical over 9 bases. Germline CDR1 and CDR2: SGHAT and FQNNGV. J gave up 2 bases and V 5 bases, and 3 bases lay outside the gene matches. CDR3 length equals 15 residues. For the CDR3, the DNA is TGTGCCAGCAGCCGACTAGCGGTTAACACCGGGGAGCTGTTTTTT. It codes for CASSRLAVNTGELFF.

This clone was seen just once. The rearrangement links TRBV5-1 to TRBJ2-3; 8 bases map to TRBD1. The V gene's germline CDR1 is SGHRS and CDR2 YFSETQ. The V segment lost 2 bases and the J segment 2 bases; nucleotides outside the gene matches: 4. The CDR3 runs to 15 residues. CDR3 in DNA: TGCGCCAGCAGCTTTACAGGGGGATTCACAGATACGCAGTATTTT. This sequence encodes CASSFTGGFTDTQYF.

V is TRBV18 and J is TRBJ1-1, with TRBD1 matching over 12 bases. V was pared by 8 bases and J by 1 base, with 11 bases of the junction left unmatched. The CDR3 is 17 residues long. The V gene's germline CDR1 is KGHSH and CDR2 LQKENI. Written as DNA, the CDR3 is TGTGCCAGCCGTCGTCCGGGACAGGGGGCTGGGAACACTGAAGCTTTCTTT. It codes for CASRRPGQGAGNTEAFF.

This clone appeared a few times. This chain connects TRBV7-2 to TRBJ1-2, with no clear D. CDR1 is SGHTA, CDR2 FQGNSA, per germline. The CDR3 extends over 12 amino acids. The ends were cut back, 1 base at V and 14 bases at J, with 14 bases in the middle. DNA for the CDR3: TGTGCCAGCAGCTTAGGGGCTGACGGAAAAACCTTC. The encoded protein is CASSLGADGKTF.

The chain couples TRBV5-1 to TRBJ2-5; no reliable D call. The germline gives CDR1 SGHRS, CDR2 YFSETQ. The CDR3 contains 12 residues. Between the trimmed V and J ends, which lost 4 bases and 6 bases, there was a span of 10 bases. The CDR3: CASSPRSQTQYF. The DNA of the CDR3 is TGCGCCAGCAGCCCTCGGTCCCAGACCCAGTACTTC.

The rearrangement joins TRBV7-6 to TRBJ2-3, with TRBD2 matching 8 bases. Per germline, CDR1 SGHVS and CDR2 FNYEAQ. The CDR3 runs to 18 residues. The trim removed 4 bases at V and 5 bases at J, leaving 17 bases unmatched. The CDR3 sequence is CASSSARGSGGKRDTQYF. The CDR3 coding sequence is TGTGCCAGCAGCTCCGCACGGGGGAGCGGGGGAAAGCGAGATACGCAGTATTTT. Using reference TRBV7-6 and TRBJ2-3 for the parts outside the CDR3, the full variable domain is GAGVSQSPRYKVTKRGQDVALRCDPISGHVSLYWYRQALGQGPEFLTYFNYEAQQDKSGLPNDRFSAERPEGSISTLTIQRTEQRDSAMYRCASSSARGSGGKRDTQYFGPGTRLTVL.

This rearrangement joins TRBV27 to TRBJ2-2; 11 nucleotides match TRBD2. The CDR3 contains 17 residues. Looked up from germline, CDR1 is MNHEY and CDR2 is SMNVEV (reference sequence). J lost 5 bases, V lost 5 bases, and 10 bases had no gene match. The CDR3 spells CASSPSSGGPVTGELFF. CDR3 in DNA: TGTGCCAGCAGTCCCTCTAGCGGGGGGCCAGTAACCGGGGAGCTGTTTTTT.

CDR3 coding DNA: TGTGCCAGCTCACCCCCAGGGCAGGGCCCCTACGAGCAGTACTTC. It encodes CASSPPGQGPYEQYF. The chain employs TRBV18 and TRBJ2-7, with D possibly TRBD1 on 5 matching bases. CDR3 length equals 15 residues. The V and J ends lost 3 bases and 2 bases respectively, with 14 bases between them. Germline assignment: CDR1 KGHSH and CDR2 LQKENI. The full variable domain, completed using reference TRBV18 and TRBJ2-7, is NAGVMQNPRHLVRRRGQEARLRCSPMKGHSHVYWYRQLPEEGLKFMVYLQKENIIDESGMPKERFSAEFPKEGPSILRIQQVVRGDSAAYFCASSPPGQGPYEQYFGPGTRLTVT.

CDR3 residues: CASSPLAGGPNEQYF. DNA for the CDR3: TGTGCCAGCTCACCTCTAGCGGGGGGCCCCAACGAGCAGTACTTC. The chain is built from TRBV18 and TRBJ2-7; TRBD2 agrees at 11 bases. V dropped 3 bases and J dropped 5; count of bases not matched to a gene: 6. CDR3 length: 15 residues. The germline V gene encodes CDR1 KGHSH and CDR2 LQKENI.

The genes are TRBV6-5 and TRBJ2-6, with D hard to call. This CDR3 is 16 amino acids long. Germline V gene data show CDR1 as MNHEY and CDR2 as SVGAGI. The V and J ends lost 1 base and 0 bases respectively, with 7 bases between them. The chain's CDR3 is CASSYLAFSGANVLTF. The CDR3 bases are TGTGCCAGCAGTTACTTGGCTTTCTCTGGGGCCAACGTCCTGACTTTC.

CDR3 sequence (DNA): TGTGCCAGCAGCTTGTCGGCAGGGGCGGTTTCCCTTTCCTACGAGCAGTACTTC. This translates into CASSLSAGAVSLSYEQYF. The J gene is TRBJ2-7, the V gene TRBV5-5; D possibly corresponds to TRBD1 (6 bases). Germline V gene sequence: CDR1 SGHKS, CDR2 YYEKEE (reference sequence). The CDR3 loop spans 18 amino acids. Trimming pared 1 base from V and 1 base from J, leaving 21 bases between.

The V call is TRBV10-1, the J call TRBJ1-1; unclear D gene. Trimming removed 0 bases at V and 4 bases at J, with 9 bases between. Germline values: CDR1 WNHNN, CDR2 SYGVQD (reference sequence). The CDR3 runs 14 residues. The CDR3: CASSESQVITEAFF. The CDR3 bases are TGCGCCAGCAGTGAGTCGCAGGTCATCACTGAAGCTTTCTTT.

The chain uses TRBV6-4 and TRBJ2-2; TRBD1 matches at 8 bases. J was trimmed by 4 bases and V by 6 bases; bases with no gene match: 4. There are 14 residues in the CDR3. The V gene's germline CDR1 is MRHNA and CDR2 SNTAGT. The CDR3 loop reads CASSKTGGTGELFF. CDR3 coding DNA: TGTGCCAGCAGCAAAACAGGGGGCACCGGGGAGCTGTTTTTT.

V is TRBV7-9 and J is TRBJ1-6; a possible D gene is TRBD1 (5 bases). This CDR3 is built from 15 residues. CDR1 and CDR2 from the germline V gene are SEHNR and FQNEAQ (reference sequence). V lost 1 base, J lost 8 bases, and 12 bases lay in between. In DNA form, the CDR3 reads TGTGCCAGCAGCTTAGAGCAGGGAATTGATTCACCCCTCCACTTT. As protein: CASSLEQGIDSPLHF.

The J gene is TRBJ2-3, the V gene TRBV19; 7 bases are shared with TRBD1. The V gene's germline CDR1 is LNHDA and CDR2 SQIVND (reference sequence). The CDR3 sequence is 17 residues long. The J segment lost 0 bases and the V segment lost 2 bases, leaving 8 bases of the junction unmatched. The CDR3 bases are TGTGCCAGTAGTATAAGGGGACAGAGTGCTAGCACAGATACGCAGTATTTT. It encodes CASSIRGQSASTDTQYF.

This clone was seen only once. CDR3 in DNA: TGTGCCAGCAGTGAAGCGGGGCAGTCTTATGGCTACACCTTC. It is translated as CASSEAGQSYGYTF. This rearrangement joins TRBV6-1 to TRBJ1-2; D may be TRBD1 (5 bases). The CDR3 has 14 residues. Deletions cut 0 bases from V and 5 bases from J, with 10 bases between. In germline, CDR1 is MNHNS, CDR2 SASEGT.

V usage is TRBV29-1 and J usage is TRBJ2-2; possible D gene TRBD1, 7 bases. The CDR3 contains 13 residues. Trimming shortened V by 7 bases and J by 5 bases, and 14 bases separated the two germline ends. CDR1 is SQVTM and CDR2 is ANQGSEA in the germline V gene. DNA for the CDR3: TGCAGCGCCCGTTCAGGGGGGACCGGGGAGCTGTTTTTT. Its translation: CSARSGGTGELFF.

V and J are TRBV4-1 and TRBJ1-1; 7 bases line up with TRBD1. From germline, CDR1 is MGHRA and CDR2 YSYEKL. The trim removed 0 bases at V and 0 bases at J, leaving 1 base unmatched. The CDR3 consists of 15 residues. CDR3 protein: CASSQEGQLNTEAFF. CDR3 sequence (DNA): TGCGCCAGCAGCCAAGAGGGACAGCTGAACACTGAAGCTTTCTTT.

V is TRBV6-1 and J is TRBJ1-2, with 8 bases lining up with TRBD1. CDR1 is MNHNS and CDR2 is SASEGT in the germline V gene. The ends lost 2 bases at V and 4 bases at J; junction bases unmatched: 9. The CDR3 extends over 16 amino acids. The CDR3 reads CASSENIGQGLYGYTF. As DNA, the CDR3 is TGTGCCAGCAGTGAAAACATCGGACAGGGCCTCTATGGCTACACCTTC.

The chain is built from TRBV7-9 and TRBJ1-2; TRBD1 aligns across 10 bases. Trimming at V came to 1 base and at J to 5 bases, leaving 4 bases not matched to a gene. CDR3 length: 15 residues. Per germline, CDR1 SEHNR and CDR2 FQNEAQ (reference sequence). The CDR3 DNA reads TGTGCCAGCAGCTTAGGCGAGGGACAGGGGTATGGCTACACCTTC. Translated: CASSLGEGQGYGYTF. The full variable domain, in which reference TRBV7-9 and TRBJ1-2 provide the parts outside the CDR3, is DTGVSQNPRHKITKRGQNVTFRCDPISEHNRLYWYRQTLGQGPEFLTYFQNEAQLEKSRLLSDRFSAERPKGSFSTLEIQRTEQGDSAMYLCASSLGEGQGYGYTFGSGTRLTVV.